These 18 T cell receptor beta chains were all obtained from the same sample, sequenced in a study of blood T cells in healthy people across ages. The use of a sample-barcoded 5' primer and a J-beta primer mix characterized a second PCR of roughly 6 to 12 cycles. Via MiXCR, TCRdb re-called the 5' RACE reads, giving one row per CDR3 protein. The repertoire holds about 770,000 distinct CDR3 sequences, with 40% to 50% as singletons. The sequencing sample was made of blood. The receptors shown here come from a man aged 55-75 years in good health.

V is TRBV5-1 and J is TRBJ1-6; no reliable D call. V shed 4 bases and J shed 6 bases, with 5 bases lying between them. This CDR3 is built from 12 residues. Germline V gives CDR1 SGHRS, CDR2 YFSETQ. The CDR3 DNA is TGCGCCAGCAGCACGACTAATTCACCCCTCCACTTT. As protein: CASSTTNSPLHF.

The V gene is TRBV6-5, the J gene TRBJ2-3; a possible D gene is TRBD2 (6 bases). Germline V CDR1 and CDR2: MNHEY, SVGAGI. The CDR3 is 18 amino acids. Trimming cost V 2 bases and J 1 base, with 19 bases left between them. The CDR3 region has the DNA TGTGCCAGCAGTTACGCGACGAAATCGGGGGTCCGCACAGATACGCAGTATTTT. It yields the protein CASSYATKSGVRTDTQYF.

The chain combines TRBV5-1 with TRBJ2-1; 13 nucleotides line up with TRBD2. V dropped 4 bases and J dropped 2; count of bases not matched to a gene: 3. CDR1 and CDR2 (germline): SGHRS, YFSETQ. The CDR3 runs 16 residues. CDR3 nucleotides: TGCGCCAGCAGCACCGGACTAGCGGGGGCCTACAATGAGCAGTTCTTC. This encodes CASSTGLAGAYNEQFF.

The chain joins TRBV20-1 to TRBJ2-5, with 7 bases lining up with TRBD2. The DNA matches TRBJ2-7 better at its end, which makes the J call doubtful. The length of the CDR3 is 15 residues. CDR1 is DFQATT, CDR2 SNEGSKA, per germline (reference sequence). The DNA of the CDR3 is TGCAGTGCCCCGGTGTTCACTGGGAGGGTCTACGAGCAGTACTTC. Amino acid sequence: CSAPVFTGRVYEQYF.

This clonotype has only a few counts. V and J are TRBV4-3 and TRBJ2-7, with D perhaps TRBD1 (5 bases). The germline CDR1 and CDR2 sequences are LGHNA and YSLEER. CDR3 length: 13 amino acids. V was cut by 2 bases and J by 5 bases, with 10 bases left in between. As DNA, the CDR3 is TGCGCCAGCAGCCAAAACAGGTATGACGAGCAGTACTTC. The encoded protein is CASSQNRYDEQYF.

V usage is TRBV10-3 and J usage is TRBJ2-7; perhaps TRBD2 as D (5 bases). Germline V gene data show CDR1 as ENHRY and CDR2 as SYGVKD. With 3 bases removed from V and 6 bases from J, the gap between germline ends came to 12 bases. The CDR3 is 13 amino acids. The CDR3 DNA sequence: TGTGCCATCAGTGACAGTAGCCGGGGCGAGCAGTACTTC. This translates into CAISDSSRGEQYF.

This clonotype was counted a single time. The genes are TRBV9 and TRBJ2-3; D might be TRBD1 (6 bases). The V end was cut by 0 bases, the J end by 4 bases, with 18 bases between. The CDR3 sequence is 17 residues long. CDR1 SGDLS and CDR2 YYNGEE come from the germline V gene. CDR3 region: CASSVGPGVGAADTQYF. CDR3 DNA sequence: TGTGCCAGCAGCGTAGGGCCAGGGGTGGGGGCCGCAGATACGCAGTATTTT.

In this sample, this clonotype turned up many times. In DNA, the CDR3 is TGTGCCAGCAGTGAATGGACTAGCGGGGTCAAAAACATTCAGTACTTC. This gives the protein CASSEWTSGVKNIQYF. The J gene is TRBJ2-4, the V gene TRBV25-1, with 12 bases that match TRBD2. J gave up 3 bases and V 1 base, and 1 base lay outside the gene matches. The CDR3 covers 16 residues. Germline loops: CDR1 MGHDK, CDR2 SYGVNS.

The chain employs TRBV9 and TRBJ2-1, with 9 bases fitting TRBD2. From germline, CDR1 is SGDLS and CDR2 YYNGEE. Unmatched junction bases numbered 6, after V lost 4 bases and J lost 4 bases. CDR3 length: 15 residues. The CDR3 is CASSTRGGLYNEQFF. In DNA, the CDR3 is TGTGCCAGCAGCACGCGGGGGGGACTGTACAATGAGCAGTTCTTC.

The J gene is TRBJ1-2, the V gene TRBV13; TRBD1 might be the D (5 bases). Germline V gene sequence: CDR1 PRHDT, CDR2 FYEKMQ (reference sequence). This CDR3 region has 14 residues. V dropped 8 bases and J dropped 2 bases, with 15 bases sitting between them. For the CDR3, the DNA is TGTGCCAGCGCCCAGGCAGGGACCAACTATGGCTACACCTTC. Translated: CASAQAGTNYGYTF.

V usage is TRBV5-6 and J usage is TRBJ2-7; TRBD1 matches 7 bases. This CDR3 has 15 amino acids. V was pared by 1 base and J by 4 bases, with 8 bases of the junction left unmatched. Looked up from germline, CDR1 is SGHDT and CDR2 is YYEEEE. The CDR3 nucleotides are TGTGCCAGCAGCTTGACTGACCGGGACAGATACGAGCAGTACTTC. Amino acid sequence: CASSLTDRDRYEQYF.

There are many counts of this clonotype. The rearrangement uses TRBV4-1 and TRBJ1-2; possible D gene TRBD1, 5 bases. CDR3 length: 15 residues. Between the trimmed V and J ends, which lost 4 bases and 6 bases, there was a span of 18 bases. Looked up from germline, CDR1 is MGHRA and CDR2 is YSYEKL. The CDR3 region is CASSLTGTQGHGYTF. DNA for the CDR3: TGCGCCAGCAGCCTGACCGGGACCCAAGGCCATGGCTACACCTTC.

The V call is TRBV4-3, the J call TRBJ2-5; D may be TRBD2 (5 bases). Germline CDR1 reads LGHNA; CDR2 reads YSLEER. The V end was cut by 3 bases, the J end by 4 bases, with 12 bases between. The CDR3 is 14 amino acids. This CDR3 is CASSQRAPGETQYF. CDR3 nucleotides: TGCGCCAGCAGCCAGAGGGCGCCGGGAGAGACCCAGTACTTC.

The table lists this clonotype with a few counts. The gene calls are TRBV5-5 and TRBJ2-1; 7 bases align to TRBD1. CDR3 length equals 15 residues. Germline CDR1 is SGHKS and CDR2 is YYEKEE (reference sequence). The trim removed 6 bases at V and 5 bases at J, leaving 11 bases unmatched. The CDR3 DNA follows: TGTGCCAGCAACCTACTAGACGACAGGGACAATGAGCAGTTCTTC. It specifies CASNLLDDRDNEQFF.

This clonotype was seen a few times. The chain joins TRBV20-1 to TRBJ2-7; TRBD2 aligns across 7 bases. This CDR3 has 15 residues. CDR1 and CDR2 (germline): DFQATT, SNEGSKA (reference sequence). Germline trimming cut 0 bases from V and 1 base from J; bases unmatched to any gene: 6. CDR3 DNA: TGCAGTGCTAGAGATGACGGGGGGTTTTCCTACGAGCAGTACTTC. Residues: CSARDDGGFSYEQYF.

The CDR3: CASSRDRSLPNEQFF. The CDR3 region has the DNA TGCGCCAGCAGCAGGGACAGGTCGTTACCCAATGAGCAGTTCTTC. This rearrangement joins TRBV5-1 to TRBJ2-1; 8 bases agree with TRBD1. The CDR3 contains 15 residues. V was clipped by 4 bases and J by 6 bases; unmatched bases: 9. CDR1 is SGHRS, CDR2 YFSETQ, per germline.

The chain combines TRBV30 with TRBJ2-7; the match to TRBD2 covers 8 bases. There are 17 residues in the CDR3. Unmatched junction bases numbered 17, after V lost 0 bases and J lost 7 bases. Per germline, CDR1 GTSNPN and CDR2 SVGIG (reference sequence). This CDR3 reads CAWSVQIAGGTYNEQYF. CDR3 nucleotides: TGTGCCTGGAGTGTACAGATCGCGGGGGGAACCTACAATGAGCAGTACTTC.

This clonotype has only a few counts. This chain connects TRBV7-2 to TRBJ2-5; a possible D gene is TRBD2 (6 bases). Germline assignment: CDR1 SGHTA and CDR2 FQGNSA. Trimming stripped 4 bases from V and 9 bases from J, with 12 bases between. This CDR3 contains 12 residues. CDR3 protein: CASSSRLDPQYF. CDR3 DNA: TGTGCCAGCAGCTCTCGACTAGATCCCCAGTACTTC.